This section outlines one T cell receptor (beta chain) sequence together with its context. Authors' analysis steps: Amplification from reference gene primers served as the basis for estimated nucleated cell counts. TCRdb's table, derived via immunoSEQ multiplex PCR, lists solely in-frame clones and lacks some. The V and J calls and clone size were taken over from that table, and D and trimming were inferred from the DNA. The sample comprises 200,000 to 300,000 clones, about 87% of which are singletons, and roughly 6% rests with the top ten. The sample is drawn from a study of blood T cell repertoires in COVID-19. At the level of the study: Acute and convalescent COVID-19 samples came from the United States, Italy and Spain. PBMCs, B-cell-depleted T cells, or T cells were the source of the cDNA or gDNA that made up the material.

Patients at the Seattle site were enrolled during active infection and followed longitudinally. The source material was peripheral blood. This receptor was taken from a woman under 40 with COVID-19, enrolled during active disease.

Here the CDR3 reads CASSPRLAGYNEQFF. CDR3 DNA: TGTGCCAGCAGCCCCCGGCTAGCGGGATACAATGAGCAGTTCTTC. The rearrangement joins TRBV11-3 to TRBJ2-1; 9 nucleotides agree with TRBD2. The germline V gene has CDR1 SGHNT and CDR2 YENEEA. The CDR3 runs to 15 residues. V dropped 5 bases and J dropped 4; count of bases not matched to a gene: 6.